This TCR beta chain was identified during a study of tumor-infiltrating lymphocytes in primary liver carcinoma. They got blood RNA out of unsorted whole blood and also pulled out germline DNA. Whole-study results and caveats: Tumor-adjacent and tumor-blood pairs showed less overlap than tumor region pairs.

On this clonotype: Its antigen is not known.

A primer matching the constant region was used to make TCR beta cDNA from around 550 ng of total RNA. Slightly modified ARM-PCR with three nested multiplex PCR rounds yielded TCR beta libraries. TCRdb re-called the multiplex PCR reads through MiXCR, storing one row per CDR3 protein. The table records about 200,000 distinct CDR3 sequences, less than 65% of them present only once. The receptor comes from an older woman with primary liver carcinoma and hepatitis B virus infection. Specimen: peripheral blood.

The CDR3 coding sequence is TGCAGCCTTGGTGGCTTGAGTAGCAATCAGCCCCAGCATTTT. Translation gives CSLGGLSSNQPQHF. This chain links TRBV29-1 with TRBJ1-5; the D is unclear. V lost 8 bases and J 0 bases, leaving 14 bases between the germline ends. Germline lookup yields CDR1 SQVTM and CDR2 ANQGSEA. CDR3 length: 14 residues.